Given below is one T cell receptor beta chain in context. Its target is not known. This record comes from a study of cytomegalovirus exposure and HLA in healthy donors. Overall study results and limits: Most likely, a cluster of highly shared sequence variants arose as a sequencing artifact. In a later analysis, V- and J-gene trimming of beta chains associated with a DCLRE1C missense variant, replicated independently. In a later analysis, at a false discovery rate of 0.05, 15,000 to 20,000 TCR beta sequences were associated with HLA alleles.

The PCR ran on 60 Vbeta and 13 Jbeta primers. Method: immunoSEQ multiplex PCR; TCRdb's copy keeps in-frame clones and lacks some. The table has about 140,000 clones, 77% seen once. V shed 7 bases and J 7 bases; nucleotides not matched to a gene: 8. Germline-derived CDR1 and CDR2 are MNHEY and SVGAGI. This CDR3 is 15 amino acids long. V is TRBV6-5 and J is TRBJ2-1, with 12 bases matching TRBD2. Material: PBMCs. The receptor's source is a female donor in good health and CMV-seronegative. The CDR3 loop reads CASTRLAGVKNEQFF. The DNA for the CDR3 is TGTGCCAGCACCCGACTAGCGGGAGTGAAAAATGAGCAGTTCTTC.